These 11 T cell receptor beta chains were sequenced from one sample in a study of regulatory and conventional T cells in breast cancer. TCRdb reanalysed the PCR reads using MiXCR and keeps one entry per CDR3 protein. The top ten hold about a fifth of the sample, which has around 1,200 distinct CDR3 sequences, less than 50% seen once. The specimen sequenced was regulatory T cells from blood. All receptors come from a female donor with breast cancer.

The rearrangement joins TRBV12-3 or TRBV12-4 to TRBJ2-3; the D is unclear. V was pared by 7 bases and J by 5 bases, with 10 bases between. The CDR3 extends over 12 amino acids. CDR3 loop: CASNQDGDTQYF. In DNA form, the CDR3 reads TGTGCCAGCAACCAAGACGGAGATACGCAGTATTTT.

Here the CDR3 reads CASSEKVGAFF. CDR3 coding DNA: TGTGCCAGCAGTGAAAAGGTAGGAGCTTTCTTT. The chain combines TRBV6-1 with TRBJ1-1; D ambiguous. The V gene's germline CDR1 is MNHNS and CDR2 SASEGT. CDR3 length: 11 amino acids. Trimming shortened V by 2 bases and J by 10 bases, and 8 bases separated the two germline ends.

This clonotype turned up a few times. The genes are TRBV6-1 and TRBJ1-1, with 7 bases that match TRBD1. The trim removed 10 bases at V and 10 bases at J, leaving 12 bases unmatched. Germline V gene lookup returns CDR1 MNHNS and CDR2 SASEGT. The CDR3 spans 12 residues. The CDR3 region has the DNA TGTGCCAACCAGGGACAGCCCGGGATAGCTTTCTTT. Protein: CANQGQPGIAFF.

The chain recombines TRBV2 with TRBJ2-7, with 7 bases aligning to TRBD1. V lost 7 bases, J lost 2 bases, and 8 bases stayed unmatched. Germline loops: CDR1 SNHLY, CDR2 FYNNEI. There are 14 residues in the CDR3. CDR3 protein: CASILTGIPYEQYF. Written as DNA, the CDR3 is TGTGCCAGCATTCTGACAGGGATCCCCTACGAGCAGTACTTC.

In its sample, this clonotype ranks as large (0.1 to 1%). This rearrangement joins TRBV7-2 to TRBJ2-5; D gene uncertain. Germline V gene lookup returns CDR1 SGHTA and CDR2 FQGNSA. V dropped 1 base and J dropped 1 base, with 10 bases sitting between them. This CDR3 has 15 residues. CDR3 region: CASSLGGSTQETQYF. DNA for the CDR3: TGTGCCAGCAGCTTAGGTGGTAGTACCCAAGAGACCCAGTACTTC.

As for this clonotype: This may arise from a read error, as a much more abundant clone is one base away. The rearrangement joins TRBV6-6 to TRBJ1-5; D is ambiguous. The CDR3 is made up of 14 amino acids. Germline-derived CDR1 and CDR2 are MNHNY and SVGAGI (reference sequence). Trimming shortened V by 7 bases and J by 2 bases, and 12 bases separated the two germline ends. CDR3 residues: CASTLSSGNQPQHF. The CDR3 nucleotides are TGTGCCAGCACTCTTAGCTCTGGCAATCAGCCCCAGCATTTT.

This clonotype was observed a few times. The V gene is TRBV7-8, the J gene TRBJ1-1; TRBD1 might be the D (5 bases). Germline V lookup: CDR1 SGHVS, CDR2 FQNEAQ. The germline V and J ends were trimmed by 5 bases and 4 bases, with 17 bases remaining between them. The CDR3 totals 15 residues. Here the CDR3 reads CASSNRGTPGTEAFF. The CDR3 nucleotides read TGTGCCAGCAGCAACCGTGGGACGCCGGGCACTGAAGCTTTCTTT.

This chain connects TRBV4-1 to TRBJ2-1; 9 nucleotides align to TRBD2. This CDR3 comprises 17 residues. CDR1 MGHRA and CDR2 YSYEKL come from the germline V gene. The ends lost 0 bases at V and 7 bases at J; junction bases unmatched: 10. CDR3 coding DNA: TGCGCCAGCAGCCAAGAATTGGGACTAGCAGCCTTAAATGAGCAGTTCTTC. It specifies CASSQELGLAALNEQFF.

This rearrangement joins TRBV5-5 to TRBJ1-5; the D gene is possibly TRBD1 (5 bases). Germline V gene data show CDR1 as SGHKS and CDR2 as YYEKEE (reference sequence). This CDR3 comprises 14 residues. Trimming removed 2 bases from V and 7 bases from J, with 13 bases in between. This CDR3 is CASSFLSGHQPQHF. CDR3 coding DNA: TGTGCCAGCAGCTTTTTGTCAGGGCACCAGCCCCAGCATTTT.

This clonotype showed up just a few times. The gene calls are TRBV10-2 and TRBJ1-1; D remains ambiguous. CDR1 is WSHSY, CDR2 SAAADI, per germline. V dropped 3 bases and J dropped 5 bases, with 7 bases sitting between them. The CDR3 is 12 residues long. CDR3 DNA: TGCGCCAGCAGTGACGGGATTACTGAAGCTTTCTTT. Amino acids: CASSDGITEAFF.

This clonotype was seen only a few times. The rearrangement uses TRBV19 and TRBJ1-6; D gene ambiguous. V was shortened by 2 bases and J by 7 bases, with 6 bases between the two germline ends. Germline lookup yields CDR1 LNHDA and CDR2 SQIVND (reference sequence). The CDR3 is made up of 13 amino acids. CDR3 bases: TGTGCCAGTAGTATACGGGAGAATTCACCCCTCCACTTT. Its translation is CASSIRENSPLHF. The whole variable domain, filled in from reference TRBV19 and TRBJ1-6, reads DGGITQSPKYLFRKEGQNVTLSCEQNLNHDAMYWYRQDPGQGLRLIYYSQIVNDFQKGDIAEGYSVSREKKESFPLTVTSAQKNPTAFYLCASSIRENSPLHFGNGTRLTVT.